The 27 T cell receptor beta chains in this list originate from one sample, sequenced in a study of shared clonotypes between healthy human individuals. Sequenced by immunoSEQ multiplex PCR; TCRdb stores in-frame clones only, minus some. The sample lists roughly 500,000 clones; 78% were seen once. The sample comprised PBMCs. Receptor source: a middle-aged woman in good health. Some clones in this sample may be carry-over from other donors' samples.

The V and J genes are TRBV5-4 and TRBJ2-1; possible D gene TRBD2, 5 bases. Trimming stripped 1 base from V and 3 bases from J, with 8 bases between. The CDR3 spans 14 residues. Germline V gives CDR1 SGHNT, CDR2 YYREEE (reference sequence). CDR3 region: CASSLNGIYNEQFF. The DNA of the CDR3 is TGTGCCAGCAGCTTGAACGGGATCTACAATGAGCAGTTCTTC. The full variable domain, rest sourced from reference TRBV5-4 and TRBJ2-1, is ETGVTQSPTHLIKTRGQQVTLRCSSQSGHNTVSWYQQALGQGPQFIFQYYREEENGRGNFPPRFSGLQFPNYSSELNVNALELDDSALYLCASSLNGIYNEQFFGPGTRLTVL.

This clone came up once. CDR3 nucleotides: TGCAGCGTTGGGACTAGCGGAAACACCGGGGAGCTGTTTTTT. It translates to CSVGTSGNTGELFF. The chain links TRBV29-1 to TRBJ2-2; 10 bases agree with TRBD2. With 4 bases clipped from V and 2 bases from J, the junction kept 1 base outside the gene matches. In germline, CDR1 is SQVTM, CDR2 ANQGSEA. The CDR3 is 14 residues long.

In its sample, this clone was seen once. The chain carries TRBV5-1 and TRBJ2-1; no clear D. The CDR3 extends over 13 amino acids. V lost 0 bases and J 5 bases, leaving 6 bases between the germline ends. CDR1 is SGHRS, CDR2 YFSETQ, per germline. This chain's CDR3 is CASSLDQNNEQFF. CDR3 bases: TGCGCCAGCAGCTTGGACCAGAACAATGAGCAGTTCTTC.

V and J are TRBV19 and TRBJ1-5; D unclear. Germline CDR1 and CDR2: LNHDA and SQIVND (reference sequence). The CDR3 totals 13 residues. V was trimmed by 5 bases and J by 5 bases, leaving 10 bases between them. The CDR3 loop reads CASSDGRDQPQHF. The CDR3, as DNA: TGTGCCAGTAGTGACGGCCGCGATCAGCCCCAGCATTTT.

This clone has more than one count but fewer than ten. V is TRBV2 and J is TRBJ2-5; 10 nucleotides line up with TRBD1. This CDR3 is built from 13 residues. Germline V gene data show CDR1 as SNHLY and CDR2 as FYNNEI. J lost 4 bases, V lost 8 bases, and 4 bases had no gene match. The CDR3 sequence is CASGGTGVETQYF. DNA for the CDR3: TGTGCCAGCGGTGGGACAGGGGTAGAGACCCAGTACTTC.

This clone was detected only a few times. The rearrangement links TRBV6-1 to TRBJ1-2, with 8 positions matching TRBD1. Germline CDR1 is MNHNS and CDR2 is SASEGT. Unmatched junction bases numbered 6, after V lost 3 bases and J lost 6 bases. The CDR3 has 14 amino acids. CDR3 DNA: TGTGCCAGCAGTGATAGAGGGGACAGGAATGGCTACACCTTC. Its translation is CASSDRGDRNGYTF.

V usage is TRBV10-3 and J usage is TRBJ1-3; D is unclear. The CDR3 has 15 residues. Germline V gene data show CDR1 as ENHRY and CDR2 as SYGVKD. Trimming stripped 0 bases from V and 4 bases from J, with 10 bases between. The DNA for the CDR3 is TGTGCCATCAGTGAGTCGCCGGACGGCGGAAACACCATATATTTT. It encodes CAISESPDGGNTIYF.

The chain's CDR3 is CASSNPGLQYEQYF. CDR3 coding DNA: TGTGCCAGTAGTAATCCGGGACTACAATACGAGCAGTACTTC. The chain couples TRBV19 to TRBJ2-5; 7 bases align to TRBD2. The better agreement between TRBJ2-7 and the DNA end casts doubt on the J call. The length of the CDR3 is 14 residues. Germline V gene sequence: CDR1 LNHDA, CDR2 SQIVND (reference sequence).

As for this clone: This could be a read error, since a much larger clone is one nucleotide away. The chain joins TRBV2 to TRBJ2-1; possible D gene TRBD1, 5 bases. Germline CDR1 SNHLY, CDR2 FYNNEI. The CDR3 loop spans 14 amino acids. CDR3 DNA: TGTGCCAGCAGTGTTTGGCAGGGATCGAATGAGCGGTTCTTC. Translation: CASSVWQGSNERFF.

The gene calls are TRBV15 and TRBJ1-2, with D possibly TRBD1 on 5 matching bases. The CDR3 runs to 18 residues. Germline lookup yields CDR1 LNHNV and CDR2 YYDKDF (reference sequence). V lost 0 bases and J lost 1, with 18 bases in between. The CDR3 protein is CATSRDLTLGTDNYGYTF. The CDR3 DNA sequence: TGTGCCACCAGCAGAGATCTGACTCTTGGGACCGATAACTATGGCTACACCTTC.

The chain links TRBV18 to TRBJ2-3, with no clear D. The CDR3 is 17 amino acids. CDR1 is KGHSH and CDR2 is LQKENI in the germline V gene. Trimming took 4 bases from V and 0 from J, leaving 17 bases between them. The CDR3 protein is CASSHLRNRASTDTQYF. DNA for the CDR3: TGTGCCAGCTCACACTTGAGGAACCGTGCTAGCACAGATACGCAGTATTTT.

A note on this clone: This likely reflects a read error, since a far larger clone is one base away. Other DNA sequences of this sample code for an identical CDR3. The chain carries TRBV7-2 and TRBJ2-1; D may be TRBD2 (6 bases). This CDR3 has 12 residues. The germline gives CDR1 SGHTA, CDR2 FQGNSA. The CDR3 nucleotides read TGTGCCAGCAGCCCCACCCCGGGGGAGCAATTCTTC. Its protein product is CASSPTPGEQFF. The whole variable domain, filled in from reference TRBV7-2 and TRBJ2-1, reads GAGVSQSPSNKVTEKGKDVELRCDPISGHTALYWYRQSLGQGLEFLIYFQGNSAPDKSGLPSDRFSAERTGGSVSTLTIQRTQQEDSAVYLCASSPTPGEQFFGPGTRLTVL.

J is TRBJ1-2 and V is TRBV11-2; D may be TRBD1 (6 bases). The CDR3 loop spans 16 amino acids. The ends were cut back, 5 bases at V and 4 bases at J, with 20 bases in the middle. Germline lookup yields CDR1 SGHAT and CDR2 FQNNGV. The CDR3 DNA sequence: TGTGCCAGCAGCCCACTCCAAACACAGGGTGGCTATGGCTACACCTTC. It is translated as CASSPLQTQGGYGYTF.

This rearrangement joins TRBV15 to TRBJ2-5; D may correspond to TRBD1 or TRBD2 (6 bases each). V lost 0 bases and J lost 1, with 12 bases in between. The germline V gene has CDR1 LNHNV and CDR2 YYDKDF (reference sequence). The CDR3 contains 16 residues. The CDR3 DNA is TGTGCCACCAGCAGAGATGACGGGGGCTTCCAAGAGACCCAGTACTTC. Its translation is CATSRDDGGFQETQYF.

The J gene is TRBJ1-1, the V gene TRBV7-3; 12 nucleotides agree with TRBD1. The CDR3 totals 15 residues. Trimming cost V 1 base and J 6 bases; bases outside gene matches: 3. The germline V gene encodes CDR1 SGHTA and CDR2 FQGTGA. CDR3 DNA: TGTGCCAGCAGCTTAATGGGACAGGGGGCTTCTGAAGCTTTCTTT. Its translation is CASSLMGQGASEAFF.

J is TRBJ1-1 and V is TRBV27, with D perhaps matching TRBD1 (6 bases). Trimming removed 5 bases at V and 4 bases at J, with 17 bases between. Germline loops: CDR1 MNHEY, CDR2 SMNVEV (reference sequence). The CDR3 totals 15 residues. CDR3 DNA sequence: TGTGCCAGCAGTCGCCGGGCCTTCAGGGGCACTGAAGCTTTCTTT. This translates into CASSRRAFRGTEAFF.

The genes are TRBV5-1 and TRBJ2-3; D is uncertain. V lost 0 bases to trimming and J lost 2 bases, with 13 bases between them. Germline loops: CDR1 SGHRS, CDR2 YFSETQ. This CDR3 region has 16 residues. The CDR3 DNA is TGCGCCAGCAGCTTGGCCCCGACTGCATACACAGATACGCAGTATTTT. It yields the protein CASSLAPTAYTDTQYF.

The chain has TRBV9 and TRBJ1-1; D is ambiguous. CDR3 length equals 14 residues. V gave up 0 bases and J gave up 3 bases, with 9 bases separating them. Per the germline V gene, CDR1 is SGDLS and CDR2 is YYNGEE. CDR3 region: CASSVGSSYTEAFF. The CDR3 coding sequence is TGTGCCAGCAGCGTAGGAAGTTCCTACACTGAAGCTTTCTTT. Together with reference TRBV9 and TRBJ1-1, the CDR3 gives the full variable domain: DSGVTQTPKHLITATGQRVTLRCSPRSGDLSVYWYQQSLDQGLQFLIQYYNGEERAKGNILERFSAQQFPDLHSELNLSSLELGDSALYFCASSVGSSYTEAFFGQGTRLTVV.

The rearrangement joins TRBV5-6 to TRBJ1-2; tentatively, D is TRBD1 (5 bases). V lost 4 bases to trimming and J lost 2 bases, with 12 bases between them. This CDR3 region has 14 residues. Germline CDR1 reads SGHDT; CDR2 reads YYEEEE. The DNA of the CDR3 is TGTGCCAGCAGCCGCGGCAGGGAGAACTATGGCTACACCTTC. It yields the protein CASSRGRENYGYTF.

The CDR3 DNA sequence: TGTGCCAGCAGTTTATGGGGCGGGAAAGGAACAGATACGCAGTATTTT. Its protein product is CASSLWGGKGTDTQYF. The J gene is TRBJ2-3, the V gene TRBV28; perhaps TRBD2 as D (6 bases). This CDR3 has 16 residues. The V and J ends lost 0 bases and 3 bases respectively, with 13 bases between them. CDR1 and CDR2 from the germline V gene are MDHEN and SYDVKM. The full variable domain, completed using reference TRBV28 and TRBJ2-3, is DVKVTQSSRYLVKRTGEKVFLECVQDMDHENMFWYRQDPGLGLRLIYFSYDVKMKEKGDIPEGYSVSREKKERFSLILESASTNQTSMYLCASSLWGGKGTDTQYFGPGTRLTVL.

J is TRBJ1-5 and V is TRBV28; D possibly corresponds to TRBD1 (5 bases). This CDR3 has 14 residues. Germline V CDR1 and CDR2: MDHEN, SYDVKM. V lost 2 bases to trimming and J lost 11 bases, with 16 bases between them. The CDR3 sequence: CASSLGARVMAQHF. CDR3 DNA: TGTGCCAGCAGTTTAGGGGCCAGGGTCATGGCCCAGCATTTT.

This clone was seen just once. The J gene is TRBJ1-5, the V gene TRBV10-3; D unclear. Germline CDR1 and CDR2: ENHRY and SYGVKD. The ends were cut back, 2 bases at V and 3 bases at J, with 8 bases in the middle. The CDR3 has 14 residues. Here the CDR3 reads CAISEVADNQPQHF. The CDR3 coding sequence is TGTGCCATCAGTGAGGTAGCGGACAATCAGCCCCAGCATTTT.

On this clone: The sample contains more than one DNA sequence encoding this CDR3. CDR3 sequence: CASSLGLAGGTGELFF. The CDR3 DNA follows: TGTGCCAGCAGCTTAGGACTAGCGGGAGGGACCGGGGAGCTGTTTTTT. The chain joins TRBV7-3 to TRBJ2-2; 15 bases line up with TRBD2. The V gene end was trimmed by 2 bases and the J gene end by 5 bases; junction bases not matched to a gene: 0. Germline V CDR1 and CDR2: SGHTA, FQGTGA. The CDR3 totals 16 residues.

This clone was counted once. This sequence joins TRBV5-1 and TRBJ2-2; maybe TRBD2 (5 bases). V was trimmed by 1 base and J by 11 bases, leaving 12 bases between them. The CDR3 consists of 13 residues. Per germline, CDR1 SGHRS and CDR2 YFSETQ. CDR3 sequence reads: CASSLSGPGELFF. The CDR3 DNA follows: TGCGCCAGCAGCTTGAGCGGACCGGGAGAGCTGTTTTTT.

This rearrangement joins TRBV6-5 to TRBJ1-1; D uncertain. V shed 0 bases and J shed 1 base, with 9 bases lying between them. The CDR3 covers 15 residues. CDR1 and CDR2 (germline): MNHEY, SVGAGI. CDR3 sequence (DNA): TGTGCCAGCAGTTACTCCCTCGACGGGAACACTGAAGCTTTCTTT. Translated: CASSYSLDGNTEAFF.

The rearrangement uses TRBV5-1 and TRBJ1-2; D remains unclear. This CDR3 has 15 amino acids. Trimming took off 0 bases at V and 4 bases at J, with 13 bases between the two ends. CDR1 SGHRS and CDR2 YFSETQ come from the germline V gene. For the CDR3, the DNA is TGCGCCAGCAGCTTGGCTCAGCTAGGAGGCTATGGCTACACCTTC. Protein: CASSLAQLGGYGYTF.

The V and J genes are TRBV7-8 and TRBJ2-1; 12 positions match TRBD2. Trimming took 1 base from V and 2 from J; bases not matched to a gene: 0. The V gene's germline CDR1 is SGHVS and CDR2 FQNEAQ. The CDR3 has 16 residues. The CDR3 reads CASSLGTSGTYNEQFF. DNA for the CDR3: TGTGCCAGCAGCTTAGGGACTAGCGGGACCTACAATGAGCAGTTCTTC.